Below are 14 T cell receptor beta chains sequenced from a single sample in a study of T-cell reconstitution after alpha-beta-depleted transplantation in children (dated by TCRdb to the mid-2010s). Explained via the paper, the treatment or condition label denotes: allogeneic hematopoietic cell transplantation with graft depleted of TCRalphabeta T cells and CD19 B cells. Libraries were constructed by PCR. The reads were generated on an Illumina HiSeq 2500. TCR libraries were prepared with molecular barcoding, using unique molecular identifiers to normalize TCRbeta repertoire quantification. TCRdb trimmed public reads at Q25 via fastp, called clones via MiXCR and kept in-frame beta chains. Each entry is one CDR3 protein sequence, shown with its most common DNA and genes. For this sample the table gives 65,000 to 85,000 distinct CDR3 sequences, of which under 13% were detected only once. The ten largest clones capture around 14% of the sample.

The sample consisted of PBMCs, taken before TCRalphabeta/CD19-depleted stem cell transplant. These receptor sequences come from a boy between 10 and 17 years old with acute myeloid leukemia, due to receive a stem cell transplant.

This clonotype was detected ten times or more. The gene calls are TRBV12-3 or TRBV12-4 and TRBJ2-2, with D perhaps matching TRBD2 (6 bases). V lost 6 bases to trimming and J lost 5 bases, with 13 bases between them. The CDR3 runs to 14 residues. The CDR3: CASSPGGPTGELFF. The CDR3 DNA follows: TGTGCCAGCAGCCCCGGGGGTCCGACCGGGGAGCTGTTTTTT.

This clonotype has at least ten counts. This chain joins TRBV27 and TRBJ1-4; a weak D match, TRBD1 (6 bases). V lost 6 bases to trimming and J lost 2 bases, with 19 bases between them. The CDR3 spans 17 residues. Germline V gene data show CDR1 as MNHEY and CDR2 as SMNVEV (reference sequence). The CDR3 sequence is CASSQFRGALTNEKLFF. In nucleotides, the CDR3 is TGTGCCAGCAGCCAGTTTCGGGGGGCTCTCACTAATGAAAAACTGTTTTTT.

The sample holds many counts of this clonotype. The chain joins TRBV7-2 to TRBJ2-5; D gene uncertain. Trimming took off 0 bases at V and 3 bases at J, with 11 bases between the two ends. The CDR3 has 15 residues. Germline V CDR1 and CDR2: SGHTA, FQGNSA. The DNA of the CDR3 is TGTGCCAGCAGCTTAGCGCGAGCTTACGAAGAGACCCAGTACTTC. Translating gives CASSLARAYEETQYF. The full variable domain, its missing parts supplied by reference TRBV7-2 and TRBJ2-5, is GAGVSQSPSNKVTEKGKDVELRCDPISGHTALYWYRQSLGQGLEFLIYFQGNSAPDKSGLPSDRFSAERTGGSVSTLTIQRTQQEDSAVYLCASSLARAYEETQYFGPGTRLLVL.

In this sample, this clonotype turned up many times. J is TRBJ2-2 and V is TRBV11-2, with D possibly TRBD1 on 6 matching bases. Germline values: CDR1 SGHAT, CDR2 FQNNGV. V was shortened by 5 bases and J by 4 bases, with 14 bases between the two germline ends. The CDR3 has 15 residues. The CDR3 DNA is TGTGCCAGCAGCCAACCGGGACAAGGCACCGGGGAGCTGTTTTTT. The encoded protein is CASSQPGQGTGELFF.

This clonotype was seen ten or more times. The rearrangement uses TRBV28 and TRBJ2-1; D is undetermined. Germline CDR1 and CDR2: MDHEN and SYDVKM. Trimming took 3 bases from V and 0 from J, leaving 9 bases between them. CDR3 size: 15 residues. In nucleotides, the CDR3 is TGTGCCAGCAGTTTCCAGCCGAGCTCCTACAATGAGCAGTTCTTC. This codes for CASSFQPSSYNEQFF.

Ten or more counts support this clonotype. This sequence joins TRBV12-3 or TRBV12-4 and TRBJ2-6, with D possibly called TRBD1 or TRBD2 (5 bases each). The CDR3 loop spans 17 amino acids. V lost 5 bases and J 4 bases, leaving 18 bases between the germline ends. The CDR3 region has the DNA TGTGCCAGCAGTGAACCAATCGGGGCGCAGGGGGCCAACGTCCTGACTTTC. Its protein product is CASSEPIGAQGANVLTF.

The chain carries TRBV20-1 and TRBJ2-7; possible D gene TRBD2, 6 bases. CDR3 size: 14 residues. V dropped 1 base and J dropped 3 bases, with 13 bases sitting between them. Germline V gene sequence: CDR1 DFQATT, CDR2 SNEGSKA (reference sequence). This CDR3 reads CSARGGTFVYEQYF. Here the CDR3 DNA reads TGCAGTGCTAGAGGAGGGACTTTCGTCTACGAGCAGTACTTC.

This clonotype was observed many times. V is TRBV5-5 and J is TRBJ2-4, with D possibly TRBD1 on 5 matching bases. The CDR3 has 14 residues. CDR1 is SGHKS, CDR2 YYEKEE, per germline (reference sequence). V was clipped by 3 bases and J by 5 bases, with 12 bases between them. The CDR3 DNA is TGTGCCAGCAGCTCGGAGTGGGGCGAAAACATTCAGTACTTC. It translates to CASSSEWGENIQYF.

This clonotype has at least ten counts. V is TRBV11-2 and J is TRBJ1-1; 8 bases are shared with TRBD1. Germline assignment: CDR1 SGHAT and CDR2 FQNNGV. The CDR3 is 15 residues long. With V trimmed by 5 bases and J by 1 base, 6 bases remained unmatched. The CDR3 nucleotides read TGTGCCAGCAGCCCCGTCGGACAGGGGAACACTGAAGCTTTCTTT. The encoded protein is CASSPVGQGNTEAFF.

The sample holds many counts of this clonotype. The gene calls are TRBV29-1 and TRBJ2-3; tentatively, D is TRBD2 (5 bases). The CDR3 has 11 residues. Trimming removed 4 bases from V and 6 bases from J, with 8 bases in between. CDR1 is SQVTM and CDR2 is ANQGSEA in the germline V gene. CDR3 in DNA: TGCAGCGTTGTGACGGGGGATACGCAGTATTTT. Translated: CSVVTGDTQYF.

The sample holds many counts of this clonotype. The V and J genes are TRBV7-2 and TRBJ2-1, with D possibly TRBD1 on 6 matching bases. Germline-derived CDR1 and CDR2 are SGHTA and FQGNSA. The CDR3 has 14 amino acids. The V end was cut by 6 bases, the J end by 2 bases, with 11 bases between. Written as DNA, the CDR3 is TGTGCCAGCAGTTTCCGGACAGCCTACAATGAGCAGTTCTTC. This codes for CASSFRTAYNEQFF.

Ten or more counts support this clonotype. CDR3 coding DNA: TGCAGTGCTAGGCCGGGGCCCTCAGGAGGAGTAGGCCCTAGGGAGCAGTTCTTC. Its protein is CSARPGPSGGVGPREQFF. The chain has TRBV20-1 and TRBJ2-1; tentatively, D is TRBD1 or TRBD2 (5 bases each). There are 18 residues in the CDR3. Per the germline V gene, CDR1 is DFQATT and CDR2 is SNEGSKA (reference sequence). Trimming stripped 3 bases from V and 10 bases from J, with 31 bases between.

This clonotype has a count of ten or more. This sequence joins TRBV24-1 and TRBJ2-3, with 10 bases identical to TRBD2. The CDR3 contains 14 residues. V lost 10 bases, J lost 1 base, and 4 bases stayed unmatched. The germline V gene has CDR1 KGHDR and CDR2 SFDVKD. In DNA form, the CDR3 reads TGTGCCACGAGCGGGAGGGGTGGCACAGATACGCAGTATTTT. Translation gives CATSGRGGTDTQYF.

This clonotype was seen many times. J is TRBJ2-3 and V is TRBV5-1; D gene unclear. CDR3 length: 13 residues. Trimming removed 2 bases at V and 6 bases at J, with 10 bases between. Germline V lookup: CDR1 SGHRS, CDR2 YFSETQ. For the CDR3, the DNA is TGCGCCAGCAGCTTCGGAAAAGCGGATACGCAGTATTTT. It translates to CASSFGKADTQYF.